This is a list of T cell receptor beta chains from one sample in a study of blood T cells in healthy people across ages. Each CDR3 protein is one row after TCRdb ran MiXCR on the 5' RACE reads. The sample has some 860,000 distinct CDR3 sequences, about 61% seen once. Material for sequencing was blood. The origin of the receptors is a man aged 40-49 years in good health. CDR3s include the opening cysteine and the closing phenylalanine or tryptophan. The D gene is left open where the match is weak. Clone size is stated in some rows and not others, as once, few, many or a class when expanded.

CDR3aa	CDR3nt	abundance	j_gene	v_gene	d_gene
CSASTSGIIGELFF	TGCAGTGCCTCCACTAGCGGGATAATAGGGGAGCTGTTTTTT	-	TRBJ2-2	TRBV20-1	TRBD2
CSAIPSGISYEQYF	TGCAGTGCTATACCCAGCGGGATCTCCTACGAGCAGTACTTC	-	TRBJ2-7	TRBV20-1	TRBD2
CASSSKAGASTDTQYF	TGTGCCAGCAGTTCCAAAGCGGGGGCTTCCACAGATACGCAGTATTTT	-	TRBJ2-3	TRBV6-6	TRBD2
CASSLPPPATGSYGYTF	TGTGCCAGCAGTTTGCCACCCCCCGCTACAGGATCCTATGGCTACACCTTC	once	TRBJ1-2	TRBV28	-
CASRALNQGNEQFF	TGTGCCAGCAGGGCCCTTAACCAGGGCAATGAGCAGTTCTTC	-	TRBJ2-1	TRBV27	-
CASSPPRLRRSSKGQETQYF	TGTGCCAGCAGCCCCCCTCGCCTGAGAAGGTCCTCAAAAGGCCAAGAGACCCAGTACTTC	few	TRBJ2-5	TRBV7-9	-
CASSTRLAHEQFF	TGTGCCAGCAGCACGAGACTAGCCCATGAGCAGTTCTTC	-	TRBJ2-1	TRBV12-3/TRBV12-4	TRBD2
CSAIQGDKSPNYGYTF	TGCAGTGCTATACAGGGGGACAAATCCCCTAACTATGGCTACACCTTC	-	TRBJ1-2	TRBV20-1	TRBD1
CSVDSGGEETQYF	TGCAGCGTTGATTCCGGCGGGGAAGAGACCCAGTACTTC	few	TRBJ2-5	TRBV29-1	-
CASSYLIPYEQYF	TGTGCCAGCAGCTACCTTATCCCCTACGAGCAGTACTTC	-	TRBJ2-7	TRBV5-8	-
CASSYTSGSSCEQYF	TGCGCCAGCAGCTACACTAGCGGGTCCTCCTGCGAGCAGTACTTC	-	TRBJ2-7	TRBV5-1	TRBD2
CASSSPNGGAKRETQYF	TGTGCCAGCAGCTCACCTAACGGGGGGGCAAAACGGGAGACCCAGTACTTC	-	TRBJ2-5	TRBV7-2	TRBD2
CASSEEPTGYRYGYTF	TGTGCCAGCAGTGAAGAGCCCACAGGGTATCGCTATGGCTACACCTTC	-	TRBJ1-2	TRBV28	-
CASSLGPSGSWGYEQYF	TGTGCCAGCAGCTTAGGGCCTAGCGGGAGTTGGGGCTACGAGCAGTACTTC	-	TRBJ2-7	TRBV7-2	TRBD2
CASSVETGTLVEQYF	TGTGCCAGCAGCGTAGAAACAGGCACCTTGGTAGAGCAGTACTTC	few	TRBJ2-7	TRBV9	-
CASSPGTMDTEAFF	TGTGCCAGCAGCCCCGGGACAATGGACACTGAAGCTTTCTTT	-	TRBJ1-1	TRBV12-3/TRBV12-4	-
CSARDGGDAYNSPLHF	TGCAGTGCTAGGGACGGTGGGGATGCGTATAATTCACCCCTCCACTTT	-	TRBJ1-6	TRBV20-1	-
CASSPLGHGPQHF	TGTGCCAGCAGTCCCTTAGGGCATGGGCCCCAGCATTTT	-	TRBJ1-5	TRBV6-5	-
CASSLAFDLEDEKLFF	TGCGCCAGCAGCTTGGCCTTCGACCTAGAGGATGAAAAACTGTTTTTT	once	TRBJ1-4	TRBV5-1	-
CSARGTSSINEQFF	TGCAGTGCTAGGGGGACTAGCTCAATCAATGAGCAGTTCTTC	-	TRBJ2-1	TRBV20-1	TRBD2
CASSFPWWTVNTEAFF	TGTGCCAGCAGTTTTCCTTGGTGGACAGTGAACACTGAAGCTTTCTTT	-	TRBJ1-1	TRBV12-3/TRBV12-4	-
CASSYPKRDRGINEQFF	TGTGCCAGCAGTTACCCGAAAAGGGACAGGGGAATCAATGAGCAGTTCTTC	-	TRBJ2-1	TRBV6-6	TRBD1
CASKYSPSTGVNYGYTF	TGTGCCAGTAAATACTCCCCCTCGACAGGGGTTAACTATGGCTACACCTTC	-	TRBJ1-2	TRBV7-9	TRBD1
CASSQAATSRTDTQYF	TGTGCCAGCAGCCAAGCGGCGACTAGCCGAACAGATACGCAGTATTTT	-	TRBJ2-3	TRBV3-1	TRBD2
CASSVRQGIQPQHF	TGTGCCAGCAGCGTACGACAGGGGATCCAGCCCCAGCATTTT	-	TRBJ1-5	TRBV5-6	TRBD1
CASGLGQGASEAFF	TGTGCTAGTGGTTTAGGACAGGGGGCAAGTGAAGCTTTCTTT	few	TRBJ1-1	TRBV12-5	TRBD1
CASSLAIRGSSYNEQFF	TGTGCCAGCAGCTTAGCGATCAGGGGAAGCTCCTACAATGAGCAGTTCTTC	few	TRBJ2-1	TRBV7-2	-
CASATSIGAQYF	TGTGCCAGCGCAACTAGCATCGGGGCCCAGTACTTC	-	TRBJ2-5	TRBV28	-
CASSGRSQTGGNYGHTF	TGTGCCAGCAGTGGGAGGTCCCAGACAGGGGGTAACTATGGCCACACCTTC	once	TRBJ1-2	TRBV28	TRBD1
CASSLRGVLQETQYF	TGTGCCAGCAGTTTGCGGGGGGTCTTACAAGAGACCCAGTACTTC	-	TRBJ2-5	TRBV28	TRBD2
CASSEWSLNRDTQYF	TGTGCCAGCAGTGAATGGAGCCTAAACCGAGATACGCAGTATTTT	few	TRBJ2-3	TRBV2	-
CASSLDGGDDGRYF	TGTGCCAGCAGTTTGGACGGCGGGGACGACGGTCGGTATTTT	few	TRBJ2-3	TRBV12-3/TRBV12-4	-
CASSPGPSSYEQYF	TGTGCCAGCAGCCCCGGACCATCCTCCTACGAGCAGTACTTC	many	TRBJ2-7	TRBV7-2	-
CASSYKNALGVYGYTF	TGTGCCAGCAGTTACAAGAACGCGTTAGGGGTGTATGGCTACACCTTC	-	TRBJ1-2	TRBV6-5	-
CASSQDPSGNEQYF	TGTGCCAGCAGCCAAGATCCTAGCGGGAACGAGCAGTACTTC	few	TRBJ2-7	TRBV3-1	TRBD2
CASSLAYSLEEGYTF	TGTGCCAGCAGCTTAGCATACAGCCTAGAGGAAGGCTACACCTTC	-	TRBJ1-2	TRBV7-8	-
CASSQALTRLGSGANVLTF	TGTGCCAGCAGCCAAGCTCTGACAAGGCTGGGCTCTGGGGCCAACGTCCTGACTTTC	-	TRBJ2-6	TRBV7-3	-
CASSRLRSGTGTNYGYTF	TGCGCCAGCAGCCGGTTAAGGTCCGGGACAGGGACGAACTATGGCTACACCTTC	many	TRBJ1-2	TRBV4-1	TRBD1
CSATGPREPSGRYIQYF	TGCAGTGCTACAGGACCCCGTGAACCTAGCGGGAGGTACATTCAGTACTTC	-	TRBJ2-4	TRBV20-1	TRBD2
CASSPSYRLSTGELFF	TGTGCCAGCAGCCCGTCTTACAGACTGAGCACCGGGGAGCTGTTTTTT	-	TRBJ2-2	TRBV3-1	-
CASSLGLAGLFF	TGTGCCAGCAGTTTAGGCCTGGCGGGTCTGTTCTTC	few	TRBJ2-1	TRBV27	-